This TCR beta chain is drawn from a study of OX40 agonist ivuxolimab in advanced cancers. Whole-study context: Ivuxolimab, an antibody that agonizes OX40 (CD134), was administered to the patients. Patients assigned to dose escalation were diagnosed with hepatocellular carcinoma, melanoma, renal cell or head and neck cancer.

The length of the CDR3 is 14 residues. The V gene's germline CDR1 is GTSNPN and CDR2 SVGIG (reference sequence). Between the trimmed V and J ends, which lost 4 bases and 7 bases, there was a span of 18 bases. The repertoire was sequenced with immunoSEQ multiplex PCR; TCRdb's copy has only in-frame clones and lacks some. This sample carries about 77,000 clones, about 85% of them seen once, and the ten largest clones take 0.5% to 0.8%. This clonotype was sampled from an adult with an advanced solid tumor such as melanoma, head and neck, liver or kidney cancer. This material consisted of CD4+ or CD8+ T cells sorted from blood, taken in a trial of the OX40 agonist ivuxolimab. The J gene is TRBJ2-3, the V gene TRBV30, with D maybe TRBD2 (6 bases). The CDR3: CAWTPPEGVNTQYF. The CDR3 DNA follows: TGTGCCTGGACCCCCCCGGAGGGAGTAAATACGCAGTATTTT.